This T cell receptor beta chain was identified in a study of chemoradiotherapy in HPV16-positive cancers. The CDR3 is 13 amino acids. Germline CDR1 and CDR2: LNHDA and SQIVND (reference sequence). The V end was cut by 5 bases, the J end by 3 bases, with 10 bases between. Method: immunoSEQ multiplex PCR; TCRdb's copy keeps in-frame clones and lacks some. The repertoire holds about 4,000 clones, with roughly 80% as singletons. The clonotype comes from a human donor with HPV-associated anogenital cancer. The specimen was tumor tissue, collected from a patient who underwent chemoradiotherapy. The V call is TRBV19, the J call TRBJ1-1; perhaps TRBD1 as D (6 bases). CDR3 sequence reads: CASSSRGHTEAFF. The CDR3 nucleotides read TGTGCCAGTAGTTCCAGGGGTCACACTGAAGCTTTCTTT.